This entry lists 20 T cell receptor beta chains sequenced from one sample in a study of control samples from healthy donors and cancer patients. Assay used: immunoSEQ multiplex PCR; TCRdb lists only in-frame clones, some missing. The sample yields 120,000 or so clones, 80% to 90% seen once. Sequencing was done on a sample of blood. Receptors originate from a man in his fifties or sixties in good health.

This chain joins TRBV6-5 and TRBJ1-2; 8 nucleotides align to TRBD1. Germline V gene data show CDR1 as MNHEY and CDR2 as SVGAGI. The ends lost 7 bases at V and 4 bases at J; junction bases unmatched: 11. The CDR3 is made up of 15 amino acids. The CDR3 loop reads CASIMDRAGGYGYTF. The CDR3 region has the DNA TGTGCCAGCATTATGGACAGGGCTGGAGGCTATGGCTACACCTTC.

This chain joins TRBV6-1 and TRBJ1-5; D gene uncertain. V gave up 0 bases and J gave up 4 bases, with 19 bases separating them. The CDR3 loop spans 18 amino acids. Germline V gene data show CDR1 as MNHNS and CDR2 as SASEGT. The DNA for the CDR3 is TGTGCCAGCAGTGAAGCGCTTCTGAGGCCGGCGGTTAATCAGCCCCAGCATTTT. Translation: CASSEALLRPAVNQPQHF.

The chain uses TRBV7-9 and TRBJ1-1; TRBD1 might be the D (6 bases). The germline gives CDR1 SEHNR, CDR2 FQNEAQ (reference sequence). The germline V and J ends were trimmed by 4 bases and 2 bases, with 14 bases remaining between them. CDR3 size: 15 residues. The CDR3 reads CASSSPQGINTEAFF. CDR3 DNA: TGTGCCAGCAGCTCACCCCAGGGGATCAACACTGAAGCTTTCTTT.

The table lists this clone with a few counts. CDR3 sequence reads: CASSRGDYSNQPQHF. The CDR3 DNA follows: TGTGCCAGCAGCCGGGGCGACTATAGCAATCAGCCCCAGCATTTT. The chain recombines TRBV16 with TRBJ1-5; a possible D gene is TRBD1 (5 bases). V lost 4 bases and J 0 bases, leaving 10 bases between the germline ends. The V gene's germline CDR1 is KGHSY and CDR2 FQNENV. The CDR3 covers 15 residues.

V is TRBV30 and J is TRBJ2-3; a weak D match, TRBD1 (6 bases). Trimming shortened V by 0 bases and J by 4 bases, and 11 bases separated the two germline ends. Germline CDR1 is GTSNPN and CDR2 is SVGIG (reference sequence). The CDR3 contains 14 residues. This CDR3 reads CAWSVLGAPDTQYF. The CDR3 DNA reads TGTGCCTGGAGTGTACTGGGGGCACCAGATACGCAGTATTTT.

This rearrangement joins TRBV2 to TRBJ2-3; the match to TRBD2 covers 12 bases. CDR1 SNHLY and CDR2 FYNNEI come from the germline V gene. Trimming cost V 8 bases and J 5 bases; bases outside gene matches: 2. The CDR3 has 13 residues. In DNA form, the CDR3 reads TGTGCCAGCTCGGGACTAGCGGGAGATACGCAGTATTTT. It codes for CASSGLAGDTQYF. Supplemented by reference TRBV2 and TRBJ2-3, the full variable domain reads EPEVTQTPSHQVTQMGQEVILRCVPISNHLYFYWYRQILGQKVEFLVSFYNNEISEKSEIFDDQFSVERPDGSNFTLKIRSTKLEDSAMYFCASSGLAGDTQYFGPGTRLTVL.

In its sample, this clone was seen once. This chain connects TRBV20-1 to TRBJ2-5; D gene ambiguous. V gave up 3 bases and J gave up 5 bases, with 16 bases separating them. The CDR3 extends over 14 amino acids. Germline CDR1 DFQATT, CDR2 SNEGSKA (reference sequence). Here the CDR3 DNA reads TGCAGTGCTAGTGCACCGGGTGGAAAGGAGACCCAGTACTTC. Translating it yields CSASAPGGKETQYF.

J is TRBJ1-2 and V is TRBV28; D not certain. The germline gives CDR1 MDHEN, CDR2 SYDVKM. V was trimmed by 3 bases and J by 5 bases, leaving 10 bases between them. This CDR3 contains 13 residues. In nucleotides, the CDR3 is TGTGCCAGCAGTTTCGGAGGGAGGTATGGCTACACCTTC. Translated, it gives CASSFGGRYGYTF.

The CDR3 DNA follows: TGTGCCAGCAGCTTGGGGGGGTTCCCCCTCCACTTT. It is translated as CASSLGGFPLHF. The rearrangement links TRBV5-6 to TRBJ1-6; weak D call: TRBD1 (5 bases). Deletions cut 0 bases from V and 13 bases from J, with 8 bases between. This CDR3 is 12 amino acids long. From germline, CDR1 is SGHDT and CDR2 YYEEEE.

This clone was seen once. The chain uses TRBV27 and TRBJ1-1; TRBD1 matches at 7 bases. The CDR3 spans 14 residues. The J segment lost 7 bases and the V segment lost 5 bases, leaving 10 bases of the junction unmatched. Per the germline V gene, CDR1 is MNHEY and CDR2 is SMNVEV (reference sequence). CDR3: CASSARAGGLEAFF. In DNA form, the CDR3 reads TGTGCCAGCAGTGCCAGAGCAGGGGGTCTTGAAGCTTTCTTT.

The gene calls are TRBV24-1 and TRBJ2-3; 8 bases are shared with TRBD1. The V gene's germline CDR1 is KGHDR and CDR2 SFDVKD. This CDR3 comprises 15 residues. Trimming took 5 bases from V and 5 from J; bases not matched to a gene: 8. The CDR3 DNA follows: TGTGCCACCAGTGTCAGACAGGGGACGGGAGATACGCAGTATTTT. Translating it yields CATSVRQGTGDTQYF.

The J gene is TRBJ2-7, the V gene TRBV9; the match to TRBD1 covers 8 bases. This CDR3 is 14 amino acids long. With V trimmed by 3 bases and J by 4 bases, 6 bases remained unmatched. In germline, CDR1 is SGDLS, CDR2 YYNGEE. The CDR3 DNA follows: TGTGCCAGCAGCGGTCAGGGGGCCGGATACGAGCAGTACTTC. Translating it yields CASSGQGAGYEQYF. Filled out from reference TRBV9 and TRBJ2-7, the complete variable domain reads DSGVTQTPKHLITATGQRVTLRCSPRSGDLSVYWYQQSLDQGLQFLIQYYNGEERAKGNILERFSAQQFPDLHSELNLSSLELGDSALYFCASSGQGAGYEQYFGPGTRLTVT.

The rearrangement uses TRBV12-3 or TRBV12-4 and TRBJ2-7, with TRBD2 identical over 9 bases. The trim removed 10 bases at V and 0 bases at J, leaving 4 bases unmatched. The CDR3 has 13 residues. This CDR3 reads CAISGGLSYEQYF. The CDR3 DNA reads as TGTGCCATTAGCGGGGGCCTCTCCTACGAGCAGTACTTC.

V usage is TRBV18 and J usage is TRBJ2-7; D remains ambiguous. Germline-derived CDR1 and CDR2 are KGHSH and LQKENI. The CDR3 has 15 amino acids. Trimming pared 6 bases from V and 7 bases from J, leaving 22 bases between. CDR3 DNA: TGTGCCAGCTCCTATCTCCGGGCCCCAACTATGGAGCAGTACTTC. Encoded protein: CASSYLRAPTMEQYF.

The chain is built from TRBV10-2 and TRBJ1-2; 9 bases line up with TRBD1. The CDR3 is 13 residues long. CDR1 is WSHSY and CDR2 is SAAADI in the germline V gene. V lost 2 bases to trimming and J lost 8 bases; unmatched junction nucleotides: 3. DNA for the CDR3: TGCGCCAGCAGTGAGACAGGGGGCGCCGGCTACACCTTC. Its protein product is CASSETGGAGYTF.

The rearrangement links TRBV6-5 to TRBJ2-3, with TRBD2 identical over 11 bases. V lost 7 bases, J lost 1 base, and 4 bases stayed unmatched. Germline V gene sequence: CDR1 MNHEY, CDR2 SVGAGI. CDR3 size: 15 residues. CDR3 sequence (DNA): TGTGCCAGCATAGGACTAGCGGGTCGCACAGATACGCAGTATTTT. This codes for CASIGLAGRTDTQYF.

CDR3 in DNA: TGTGCCAGCCGGACAGGGGTACAAGAGACCCAGTACTTC. Translation gives CASRTGVQETQYF. The rearrangement uses TRBV18 and TRBJ2-5; TRBD1 matches at 9 bases. V dropped 8 bases and J dropped 2; count of bases not matched to a gene: 3. CDR1 and CDR2 from the germline V gene are KGHSH and LQKENI. The CDR3 totals 13 residues.

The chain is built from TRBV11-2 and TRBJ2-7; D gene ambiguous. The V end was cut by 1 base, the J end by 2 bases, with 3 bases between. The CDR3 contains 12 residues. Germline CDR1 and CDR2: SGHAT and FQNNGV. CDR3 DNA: TGTGCCAGCAGCTTAGCGCCCTACGAGCAGTACTTC. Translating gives CASSLAPYEQYF.

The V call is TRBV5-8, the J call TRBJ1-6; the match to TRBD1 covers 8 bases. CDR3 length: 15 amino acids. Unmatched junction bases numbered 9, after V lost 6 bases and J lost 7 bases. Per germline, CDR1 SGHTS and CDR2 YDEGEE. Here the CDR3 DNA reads TGTGCCAGCATCCGGACAGGGACTATGAATTCACCCCTCCACTTT. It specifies CASIRTGTMNSPLHF.

CDR3 protein: CASSQGAGNEQFF. The DNA of the CDR3 is TGCGCCAGCAGCCAGGGGGCAGGGAATGAGCAGTTCTTC. V is TRBV5-1 and J is TRBJ2-1; TRBD1 agrees at 8 bases. The CDR3 has 13 amino acids. Trimming removed 4 bases from V and 7 bases from J; junction bases left unmatched: 4. Looked up from germline, CDR1 is SGHRS and CDR2 is YFSETQ.